This T cell receptor (beta chain) was sequenced during a study of T-cell reconstitution after alpha-beta-depleted transplantation in children. V was pared by 7 bases and J by 5 bases, with 21 bases between. Germline V gene sequence: CDR1 SGHTS, CDR2 YDEGEE. The CDR3 consists of 16 residues. Library preparation (for TCRbeta) was performed with unique molecular identifiers. Via MiXCR, TCRdb re-called the PCR reads, giving one row per CDR3 protein. This sample has 90,000 to 130,000 distinct CDR3 sequences, with around a tenth found just once. In its sample, this clonotype was seen many times. The chain has TRBV5-8 and TRBJ2-2; D assignment may be TRBD1 or TRBD2 (5 bases each). Here the sequenced sample was PBMCs from the stem cell graft donor, taken from the stem cell graft. This receptor was identified in a human donor who donated a stem cell graft to a child with acute lymphoblastic leukemia. CDR3 DNA sequence: TGTGCCAGCGAGGGGAGAGGTTCGGAGGAAACCGGGGAGCTGTTTTTT. This sequence encodes CASEGRGSEETGELFF.